This TCR beta chain was documented in a study of T cells in Graves' hyperthyroidism and ophthalmopathy (dated 2019 in TCRdb). Turning to the overall study: Peripheral blood was collected at initial diagnosis, before any treatment. The paper reports TCR Vbeta CDR3 sequencing of over 130 peripheral blood samples: some 44 ophthalmopathy, under 85 hyperthyroidism and around 17 progressor patients. Whether ophthalmopathy could be predicted prospectively was tested in an independent validation cohort made up of 18 to 20 hyperthyroidism patients plus 17 patients who later progressed to ophthalmopathy. After sampling, hyperthyroidism patients received methimazole starting at 30 mg daily, and ophthalmopathy patients received high-dose intravenous methylprednisolone. In about 6 Graves' hyperthyroidism patients, the study also compared T-cell repertoires from thyroid tissue with T-cell repertoires from blood. To identify TCR V-J signatures that set the groups apart, the researchers used a discovery cohort of roughly 100 patients, made up of about 44 with Graves' ophthalmopathy and about 59 with stable Graves' hyperthyroidism. The approximately 98 discovery patients were randomly divided into training and test sets at a 7:3 ratio. The paper as a whole reports these results and caveats: No statistical method was used to fix the sample size in advance, and group allocation was not hidden from the investigators. In cross-validation, a model built on a 13 V-J signature told ophthalmopathy apart from stable hyperthyroidism with 85% to 90% sensitivity and about 81% specificity, and in testing the same model reached 80%/75%. Most expanded thyroid clonotypes (frequency above 0.001) were also detected in blood, suggesting blood repertoires may reflect thyroid immune responses. In validation, the model predicted progression to ophthalmopathy with around 71% sensitivity and approximately 74% specificity, a median of 6.5 months before onset.

CDR1 is given as SGHTA and CDR2 as FQGNSA, both from the germline V gene. Taken from cysteine to phenylalanine, the CDR3 has 11 residues. Just the 33-base CDR3 DNA is kept, in frame starting at base 1. V is cut by 8 bases and J by 3 bases, and the space between the germline ends is 8 bases. Stable Graves' hyperthyroidism was defined as the absence of progression to ophthalmopathy over 18 months of follow-up. The hyperthyroidism patients were between 18 and 65 years old and newly diagnosed, with a disease duration of less than 2 months. The study excluded patients with uncontrolled infections, other autoimmune diseases, pregnancy or lactation. Diagnoses relied on clinical symptoms, serum thyroxine and TRAb, thyroid ultrasound and orbital computed tomography. PBMCs were isolated from 7.5 to 10 ml of fresh peripheral blood by Ficoll-Paque density gradient centrifugation. Total RNA was extracted using Trizol reagent, and RNA quality was assessed on an Agilent 2100 Bioanalyzer.

This clonotype has a count of ten or more. Its binding antigen is unknown. It has no much larger one-base neighbor in the sample; base qualities were not kept. The TCR beta CDR3 regions were amplified from the RNA transcripts. A first-round RT-PCR of the TCR CDR3 used the HTBI primer set with the Qiagen OneStep RT-PCR kit. Libraries were constructed in a second round of multiplex PCR, after which size selection and purification were performed. The libraries were sequenced on an Illumina HiSeq2000 using paired-end 100 bp reads. From the authors' description of their analysis: Raw data were processed with SOAPnuke, discarding reads with adapters, uncalled bases, mean Phred below 15, or no exact constant-primer or identifier match. High-quality paired reads were merged with COPE v1.2.5, and unique nucleotide sequences were defined as clonotypes. MiTCR v1.1 was used to align clonotypes to the IMGT TRBV, TRBD and TRBJ reference segments. Analysis was restricted to V-J combinations with a frequency above 0.0001, which covered 99% to 99.2% of repertoires. The TCS score was defined as F50 (clonal expansion) divided by E x V (chaos), with BLOSUM62-based TCRdist calculated between CDR3 peptides within each V-J. Welch's t-statistics and random forest reduced 500 to 650 V-J features to 13, which were used in a naive Bayes classifier (R e1071). The Morisita-Horn index was used to measure how similar the thyroid and blood repertoires were. TCRdb cleaned the public reads at Q25 with fastp, built clones with MiXCR and kept in-frame beta chains. Rows are combined by CDR3 protein, so each entry shows the most common genes and DNA. The V and J calls shown here were made by TCRdb, not taken from the authors' results. The sample table holds 750,000 to 900,000 distinct CDR3 sequences, of which approximately 40% were seen once. The leading ten clones occupy more than 7% of the sample.

The sequence was obtained from a man aged 18 to 29 with Graves' hyperthyroidism. The sequence links TRBV7-2 to TRBJ2-7; tentative D gene TRBD1, with 5 bases matching. Sequencing was performed on blood. The CDR3 is CASAQDYEQYF. The DNA is TGTGCCAGCGCACAGGACTACGAGCAGTACTTC.